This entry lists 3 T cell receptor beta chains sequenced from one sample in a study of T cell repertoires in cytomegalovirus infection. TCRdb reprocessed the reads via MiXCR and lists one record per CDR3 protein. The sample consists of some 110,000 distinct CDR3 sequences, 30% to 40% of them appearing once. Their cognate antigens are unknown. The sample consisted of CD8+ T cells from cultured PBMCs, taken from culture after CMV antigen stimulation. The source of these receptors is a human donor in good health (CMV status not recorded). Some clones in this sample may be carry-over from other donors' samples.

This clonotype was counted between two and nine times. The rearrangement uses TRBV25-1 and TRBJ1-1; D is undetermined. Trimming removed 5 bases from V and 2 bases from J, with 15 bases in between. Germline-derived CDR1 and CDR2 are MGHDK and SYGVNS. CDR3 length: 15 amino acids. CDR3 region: CASSPRAYGNTEAFF. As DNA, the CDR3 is TGTGCCAGCAGTCCGCGGGCCTACGGAAACACTGAAGCTTTCTTT.

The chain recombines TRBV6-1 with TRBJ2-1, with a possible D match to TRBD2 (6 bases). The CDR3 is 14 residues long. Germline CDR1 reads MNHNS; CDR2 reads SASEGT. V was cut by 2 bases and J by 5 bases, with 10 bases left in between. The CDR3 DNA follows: TGTGCCAGCAGTGAACCAGGGAGGAACAATGAGCAGTTCTTC. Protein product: CASSEPGRNNEQFF.

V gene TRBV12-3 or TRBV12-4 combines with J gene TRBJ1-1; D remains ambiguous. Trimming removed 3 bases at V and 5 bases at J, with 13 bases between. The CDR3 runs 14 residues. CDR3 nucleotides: TGTGCCAGCAGTTTGCTCGCCATGGGTACTGAAGCTTTCTTT. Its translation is CASSLLAMGTEAFF.